The rows below give T cell receptor beta chains drawn from one sample of a study of T cell responses to AZD1222 COVID-19 vaccine. Clones were read by immunoSEQ multiplex PCR, and TCRdb kept only the in-frame ones, dropping some. The top ten hold 1% to 1.5% of the sample, which has 150,000 to 200,000 clones, 80% to 95% seen once. Sequencing was performed on peripheral blood, taken on day 0 of AZD1222 vaccination. The receptors were gathered from an adult in good health. Both conserved end residues are part of each CDR3. The D gene is left open where the match is weak. Clone size is given for some rows only: seen once, a few or many times, or a class if the clone is expanded.

j_gene,abundance,d_gene,v_gene,CDR3aa
TRBJ2-1,-,-,TRBV5-1,CASSLLRRGPYNEQFF
TRBJ2-3,-,TRBD2,TRBV25-1,CASSESGLAGVGDTQYF
TRBJ1-1,-,-,TRBV27,CASSWGPNTEAFF
TRBJ2-5,-,TRBD1,TRBV7-3,CASSLGGTGGPETQYF
TRBJ1-1,-,-,TRBV6-1,CASSEREPRGAGGTEAFF
TRBJ2-3,-,-,TRBV7-3,CASSLTSSQADTQYF
TRBJ1-4,-,-,TRBV18,CASSPRATNEKLFF
TRBJ1-1,-,TRBD1,TRBV30,CAWGTGGTEAFF
TRBJ1-4,-,-,TRBV7-6,CASSIRGGGEKLFF
TRBJ2-5,-,TRBD2,TRBV7-8,CASSLALLAGEETQYF
TRBJ1-1,-,TRBD1,TRBV9,CASSPTTGGEAFF
TRBJ2-3,-,TRBD2,TRBV19,CASSNGLAGLETLTDTQYF
TRBJ2-7,-,-,TRBV7-9,CASSFQRASSYEQYF
TRBJ1-1,-,-,TRBV5-5,CASSWGYKGTEAFF
TRBJ2-7,-,-,TRBV5-4,CASSLVQGLSYEQYF
TRBJ1-2,-,-,TRBV5-1,CASSLQGFNGYTF
TRBJ1-2,-,-,TRBV19,CASSPPGGNYGYTF
TRBJ1-1,-,TRBD1,TRBV7-9,CASSRTGNTEAFF
TRBJ1-4,-,-,TRBV9,CASSVTATNEKLFF
TRBJ2-1,-,-,TRBV18,CASSPAVGNEQFF
TRBJ1-6,few,-,TRBV7-2,CASSTRQRYSYNSPLHF
TRBJ2-1,-,-,TRBV4-1,CASSQVGLLSSYNEQFF
TRBJ1-6,-,TRBD1,TRBV6-2/TRBV6-3,CASSYWGQGDSPLHF
TRBJ1-2,-,-,TRBV7-8,CATSLGGLTYGYTF
TRBJ2-7,once,TRBD2,TRBV27,CASSLGTTGAEQYF
TRBJ2-1,-,TRBD2,TRBV15,CATSREPGGASYNEQFF
TRBJ1-4,-,TRBD1,TRBV11-1,CASSLAGTANEKLFF
TRBJ1-2,-,TRBD1,TRBV28,CASRPPTGNGYTF
TRBJ2-7,-,-,TRBV6-1,CASSERVIVVLQQYF
TRBJ2-7,-,-,TRBV2,CASSQEYEQYF
TRBJ2-7,once,TRBD1,TRBV9,CASTIGTGDMGEQYF
TRBJ2-7,-,TRBD1,TRBV2,CATKTGNVGYEQYF
TRBJ1-5,-,-,TRBV6-4,CASSDERGQPQHF
TRBJ2-7,-,TRBD1,TRBV7-9,CASRADRGPYEQYF
TRBJ1-1,-,TRBD1,TRBV5-1,CASSLLPGGENTEAFF
TRBJ2-1,-,TRBD2,TRBV24-1,CATSDGTSGGARLNEQFF
TRBJ2-7,-,TRBD1,TRBV29-1,CSVGGQGLSYEQYF
TRBJ1-1,-,-,TRBV29-1,CSVARVLNTEAFF
TRBJ2-7,-,TRBD1,TRBV10-1,CASSDGQGYEQYF
TRBJ2-1,-,TRBD2,TRBV4-3,CASSPLSLAGSYNEQFF
TRBJ1-3,-,-,TRBV25-1,CASSELAPSSGNTIYF
TRBJ1-1,-,TRBD1,TRBV28,CASSRQGVRTEAFF
TRBJ1-1,-,-,TRBV28,CASRRTDMNTEAFF
TRBJ1-6,few,TRBD1,TRBV7-3,CASSSLGQGGSPLHF
TRBJ1-5,-,-,TRBV3-1/TRBV3-2,CASSQGPGPPHF
TRBJ2-3,-,TRBD2,TRBV6-6,CASSRLGRVGGTDTQYF
TRBJ1-1,few,-,TRBV11-3,CASSLAPLRGPNTEAFF
TRBJ2-7,-,TRBD1,TRBV9,CASSVAGRGHDEQYF
TRBJ1-6,-,TRBD1,TRBV19,CASSIQQGDGSPLHF
TRBJ2-1,-,TRBD2,TRBV9,CASSPPSGSSYNEQFF
TRBJ2-2,-,TRBD2,TRBV24-1,CATSDRERGHNTGELFF
TRBJ2-1,-,TRBD2,TRBV4-3,CASSQDGGAYNEQFF
TRBJ2-1,-,TRBD2,TRBV19,CARSGGTYNEQFF
TRBJ2-2,-,-,TRBV11-3,CASSLQANTGELFF
TRBJ1-4,-,TRBD1,TRBV27,CASSTAGQGLATNEKLFF
TRBJ1-5,-,-,TRBV6-5,CASKGGASNQPQHF
TRBJ1-1,-,-,TRBV6-5,CASSYSTTATEAFF
TRBJ1-4,-,-,TRBV4-1,CASSQDRTLGEKLFF
TRBJ1-1,once,-,TRBV6-6,CASSYTEGVNPEAFF